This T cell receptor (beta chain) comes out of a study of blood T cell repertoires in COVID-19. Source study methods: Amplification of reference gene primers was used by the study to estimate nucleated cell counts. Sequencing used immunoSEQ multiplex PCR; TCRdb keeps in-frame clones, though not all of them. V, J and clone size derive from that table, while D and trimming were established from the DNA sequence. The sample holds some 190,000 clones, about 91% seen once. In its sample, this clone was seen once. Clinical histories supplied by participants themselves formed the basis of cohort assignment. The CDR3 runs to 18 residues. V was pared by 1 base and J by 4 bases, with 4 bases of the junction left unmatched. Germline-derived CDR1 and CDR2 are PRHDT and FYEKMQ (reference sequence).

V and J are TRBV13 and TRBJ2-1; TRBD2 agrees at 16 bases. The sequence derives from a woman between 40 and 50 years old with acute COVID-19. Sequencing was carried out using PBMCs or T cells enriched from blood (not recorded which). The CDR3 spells CASSLAGLAGGLYNEQFF. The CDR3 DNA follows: TGTGCCAGCAGCTTAGCGGGACTAGCGGGGGGGCTGTACAATGAGCAGTTCTTC.